Listed below are T cell receptor beta chains from one sample, sequenced in a study of T-cell reconstitution after alpha-beta-depleted transplantation in children. Each CDR3 protein is one row after TCRdb ran MiXCR on the PCR reads. The sample yields fewer than 750,000 distinct CDR3 sequences, 20% to 30% seen once. The specimen was PBMCs, collected before TCRalphabeta/CD19-depleted stem cell transplant. The source is a boy under two years old with Wiskott-Aldrich syndrome, due to receive a stem cell transplant. CDR3s include the opening cysteine and the closing phenylalanine or tryptophan. A D gene is named only where the DNA matches it firmly. Clone sizes are given selectively: once, few, many, or a class where the clone is expanded.

j_call | d_call | v_call | clone_size | cdr3_aa | cdr3_nt
TRBJ2-1 | . | TRBV12-3/TRBV12-4 | few | CASSLVDGGSYNEQFF | TGTGCCAGCAGTTTAGTGGATGGGGGCTCCTACAATGAGCAGTTCTTC
TRBJ2-7 | TRBD1 | TRBV6-1 | few | CASGLGQGAYEQYF | TGTGCCAGCGGACTGGGACAGGGAGCCTACGAGCAGTACTTC
TRBJ2-3 | . | TRBV29-1 | . | CSVEGGLKGTQYF | TGCAGCGTTGAAGGGGGCTTGAAGGGTACGCAGTATTTT
TRBJ1-1 | . | TRBV29-1 | . | CSVGFTGLSRREAFF | TGCAGCGTTGGGTTTACTGGACTCAGCCGGAGGGAAGCTTTCTTT
TRBJ2-7 | TRBD1 | TRBV7-9 | . | CASSLWRTGTVEQYF | TGTGCCAGCAGCTTGTGGCGGACAGGGACGGTCGAGCAGTACTTC
TRBJ1-5 | . | TRBV5-1 | few | CASSLGGIGNQPQHF | TGCGCCAGCAGCTTGGGGGGGATCGGCAATCAGCCCCAGCATTTT
TRBJ2-4 | TRBD2 | TRBV5-1 | few | CASSPGLAGGNIQYF | TGCGCCAGCAGCCCCGGACTAGCGGGAGGAAACATTCAGTACTTC
TRBJ2-7 | . | TRBV20-1 | few | CSALIRDYEQYF | TGCAGTGCCCTTATCCGGGACTACGAGCAGTACTTC
TRBJ1-1 | . | TRBV5-6 | few | CASSRGAFF | TGTGCCAGCAGCCGGGGAGCTTTCTTT
TRBJ2-7 | TRBD2 | TRBV29-1 | . | CSVSSGLAYEQYF | TGCAGCGTTTCCTCTGGACTAGCATACGAGCAGTACTTC
TRBJ1-1 | . | TRBV11-2 | once | CASIPVVTAMNTEAFF | TGTGCCAGCATCCCTGTGGTTACAGCGATGAACACTGAAGCTTTCTTT
TRBJ2-5 | TRBD2 | TRBV29-1 | . | CSVEDPRLAGETQYF | TGCAGCGTTGAAGATCCCCGATTAGCGGGAGAGACCCAGTACTTC
TRBJ2-5 | . | TRBV19 | . | CASSHTPDAQETQYF | TGTGCCAGTAGTCACACCCCGGACGCTCAAGAGACCCAGTACTTC
TRBJ2-1 | . | TRBV5-1 | . | CASSLGQQSNEQFF | TGCGCCAGCAGCTTGGGACAGCAAAGCAATGAGCAGTTCTTC
TRBJ1-3 | TRBD1 | TRBV7-2 | . | CASSLRTGASGNTIYF | TGTGCCAGCAGCTTGAGGACAGGGGCCTCTGGAAACACCATATATTTT
TRBJ2-1 | . | TRBV5-1 | . | CASRQTASNEQFF | TGCGCCAGCAGACAAACGGCCTCGAATGAGCAGTTCTTC
TRBJ2-5 | . | TRBV12-3/TRBV12-4 | once | CASSLRLVGGGQETQYF | TGTGCCAGCAGTTTAAGACTAGTAGGGGGGGGCCAAGAGACCCAGTACTTC
TRBJ2-1 | . | TRBV28 | . | CASSSAEGADYNEQFF | TGTGCCAGCAGTTCCGCTGAAGGGGCTGATTACAATGAGCAGTTCTTC
TRBJ2-7 | . | TRBV20-1 | . | CSASSRVGYEQYF | TGCAGTGCTAGTAGCAGGGTGGGGTACGAGCAGTACTTC
TRBJ1-1 | TRBD1 | TRBV7-9 | . | CASSLTGQGREAFF | TGTGCCAGCAGCTTAACGGGACAGGGCCGTGAAGCTTTCTTT
TRBJ1-1 | TRBD1 | TRBV27 | few | CASRPHRGPMNTEAFF | TGTGCCAGCAGACCACACAGGGGGCCCATGAACACTGAAGCTTTCTTT
TRBJ1-2 | . | TRBV5-1 | . | CASSHKPGRGYGYTF | TGCGCCAGCAGCCATAAACCGGGACGAGGCTATGGCTACACCTTC
TRBJ2-1 | TRBD2 | TRBV5-1 | few | CASSRGLGGFSSYNEQFF | TGCGCCAGCAGCCGCGGACTAGGAGGCTTCAGCTCCTACAATGAGCAGTTCTTC
TRBJ2-6 | . | TRBV10-3 | few | CAISELGTNVLTF | TGTGCCATCAGTGAACTAGGAACCAACGTCCTGACTTTC
TRBJ2-1 | . | TRBV5-1 | few | CASSLQRADSNEQFF | TGCGCCAGCAGCTTGCAGCGAGCGGATAGCAATGAGCAGTTCTTC